Below, one T cell receptor beta chain is given with its context. This entry comes from a study of cytomegalovirus exposure and HLA in healthy donors. The study ran its PCR with 60 Vbeta and 13 Jbeta primers. Data came from immunoSEQ multiplex PCR; TCRdb stores just in-frame clones and leaves some out. The sample includes approximately 110,000 clones. V trimming: 10 bases; J trimming: 4 bases; junction bases outside the gene matches: 9. CDR1 is MNHEY, CDR2 SMNVEV, per germline (reference sequence). This CDR3 is built from 13 residues. The chain links TRBV27 to TRBJ1-1, with 7 bases aligning to TRBD1. Specimen: PBMCs. The TCR comes from a man aged 50 to 59 in good health and CMV-seronegative. The CDR3 DNA reads TGTGCCACCCCGCGCCCAGGGGGCACTGAAGCTTTCTTT. It translates to CATPRPGGTEAFF.